The 18 T cell receptor beta chains listed next were all sequenced from one sample in a study of blood T cells in healthy people across ages. A sample-barcoded 5' primer and a J-beta primer mix were used in a second PCR of roughly 7 to 11 cycles. Each CDR3 protein gets one entry after TCRdb re-called the 5' RACE reads with MiXCR. The sample records 1.5 million to 2 million distinct CDR3 sequences, 34% being singletons. The sequencing input was blood. These TCRs come from a woman aged 25 to 39 in good health.

This clonotype was recorded only once. It may be a read error: a sequence one base away is much more abundant. The genes are TRBV3-1 and TRBJ2-6; 11 positions match TRBD1. Germline V gene sequence: CDR1 LGHDT, CDR2 YNNKEL (reference sequence). This CDR3 region has 19 residues. CDR3 DNA sequence: TGTGCCAGCAGCCAATTCGGGGACAGGGGGTCTTTGGGGGCCAACATCCTGACTTTC. Translation: CASSQFGDRGSLGANILTF.

The V gene is TRBV7-2, the J gene TRBJ1-2; a weak D match, TRBD1 (5 bases). This CDR3 comprises 19 residues. V lost 6 bases to trimming and J lost 3 bases, with 29 bases between them. Germline V gene data show CDR1 as SGHTA and CDR2 as FQGNSA. CDR3 sequence: CASRHSRGREVYVDYGYTF. The CDR3 DNA follows: TGTGCCAGCAGGCACTCCCGGGGCAGGGAGGTGTACGTAGACTATGGCTACACCTTC.

The rearrangement links TRBV3-1 to TRBJ2-7; perhaps TRBD2 as D (5 bases). This CDR3 comprises 17 residues. Germline V gene data show CDR1 as LGHDT and CDR2 as YNNKEL (reference sequence). V was shortened by 4 bases and J by 0 bases, with 19 bases between the two germline ends. The CDR3, as DNA: TGTGCCAGCAGCCCGACGCCTAGGGATACTAGCTCCTACGAGCAGTACTTC. Its protein product is CASSPTPRDTSSYEQYF.

The chain links TRBV3-1 to TRBJ2-5; possibly TRBD2 for D (5 bases). The V end lost 8 bases, the J end lost 2 bases, and 15 bases lay between the germline ends. Germline CDR1 is LGHDT and CDR2 is YNNKEL (reference sequence). The CDR3 has 14 amino acids. CDR3 sequence reads: CASLALGRQETQYF. Here the CDR3 DNA reads TGTGCCAGCCTAGCTCTGGGTAGGCAAGAGACCCAGTACTTC.

This chain uses TRBV12-3 or TRBV12-4 with TRBJ1-5, with D unclear. The CDR3 length is 14 residues. Trimming shortened V by 6 bases and J by 2 bases, and 11 bases separated the two germline ends. CDR3 sequence reads: CASRPPNGNQPQHF. CDR3 bases: TGTGCCAGCAGGCCGCCCAACGGCAATCAGCCCCAGCATTTT.

The V call is TRBV11-2, the J call TRBJ2-3, with D perhaps given as TRBD1 or TRBD2 (6 bases each). Germline CDR1 reads SGHAT; CDR2 reads FQNNGV. This CDR3 comprises 16 residues. V lost 4 bases and J lost 2, with 16 bases in between. The CDR3 loop is CASSWGAAIFTDTQYF. The CDR3 nucleotides read TGTGCCAGCAGCTGGGGGGCTGCGATTTTCACAGATACGCAGTATTTT.

V gene TRBV20-1 combines with J gene TRBJ1-1; possible D gene TRBD1, 5 bases. CDR1 and CDR2 (germline): DFQATT, SNEGSKA (reference sequence). CDR3 size: 17 residues. The V and J ends lost 3 bases and 1 base respectively, with 21 bases between them. CDR3 sequence reads: CSASPHPGRRGNTEAFF. CDR3 nucleotide sequence: TGCAGTGCTAGTCCTCACCCGGGACGAAGGGGGAACACTGAAGCTTTCTTT.

This clonotype appeared a few times. The DNA of the CDR3 is TGTGCCAGCAGTGAATCCAGGACAGGGCTCGAGACCCAGTACTTC. Translating it yields CASSESRTGLETQYF. This chain joins TRBV2 and TRBJ2-5; TRBD1 matches at 8 bases. CDR1 and CDR2 (germline): SNHLY, FYNNEI. V was clipped by 2 bases and J by 5 bases; unmatched bases: 7. This CDR3 is built from 15 residues.

This clonotype was recorded a few times. The rearrangement links TRBV20-1 to TRBJ2-1; D is unclear. V lost 3 bases to trimming and J lost 6 bases, with 12 bases between them. CDR1 and CDR2 (germline): DFQATT, SNEGSKA (reference sequence). CDR3 length: 13 amino acids. CDR3 region: CSASFSSLNEQFF. CDR3 nucleotide sequence: TGCAGTGCTAGTTTCTCCTCTCTCAATGAGCAGTTCTTC.

The chain couples TRBV14 to TRBJ1-2, with 10 bases fitting TRBD1. V was clipped by 0 bases and J by 4 bases; unmatched bases: 5. CDR1 SGHDN and CDR2 FVKESK come from the germline V gene. The CDR3 extends over 16 amino acids. The CDR3 DNA reads TGTGCCAGCAGCCAAGACGACAGGGGGCTAGGCTATGGCTACACCTTC. It encodes CASSQDDRGLGYGYTF.

J is TRBJ1-2 and V is TRBV6-1; TRBD1 might be the D (5 bases). V lost 7 bases to trimming and J lost 4 bases, with 25 bases between them. The germline gives CDR1 MNHNS, CDR2 SASEGT. This CDR3 spans 17 amino acids. CDR3 in DNA: TGTGCCAGCACCCTTAGTAGGGACCGCGAAGGGCCCTATGGCTACACCTTC. This encodes CASTLSRDREGPYGYTF.

This clonotype was recorded at least ten times. The rearrangement joins TRBV6-2 or TRBV6-3 to TRBJ2-7; D not certain. Trimming shortened V by 2 bases and J by 5 bases, and 4 bases separated the two germline ends. CDR1 is MNHEY and CDR2 is SVGEGT in the germline V gene. This CDR3 is 11 amino acids long. The CDR3 is CASSYANEQYF. For the CDR3, the DNA is TGTGCCAGCAGTTACGCGAACGAGCAGTACTTC.

A few counts support this clonotype. V is TRBV12-3 or TRBV12-4 and J is TRBJ2-1; no clear D gene. The V gene lost 6 bases and the J gene lost 4 bases, with 10 bases spanning the gap. CDR3 length: 13 residues. CDR3 coding DNA: TGTGCCAGCAGCCCTCCTGAGTACAATGAGCAGTTCTTC. Its protein product is CASSPPEYNEQFF.

Comments on this clonotype: Relative to the germline gene, one junction end is altered; a read error may explain this. The chain recombines TRBV7-9 with TRBJ1-1; 8 nucleotides line up with TRBD1. The length of the CDR3 is 14 residues. Germline CDR1 is SEHNR and CDR2 is FQNEAQ (reference sequence). The CDR3 reads CAGSATGGWTEAFF. The CDR3 DNA reads TGTGCCGGCAGCGCAACAGGGGGTTGGACTGAAGCTTTCTTT.

This chain connects TRBV28 to TRBJ2-1; D gene ambiguous. This CDR3 has 16 amino acids. V gave up 2 bases and J gave up 8 bases, with 19 bases separating them. The germline V gene has CDR1 MDHEN and CDR2 SYDVKM. CDR3 coding DNA: TGTGCCAGCAGTTTAAGGACGGATTCCCTCTGCCATGAGCAGTTCTTC. It codes for CASSLRTDSLCHEQFF.

In this sample, this clonotype turned up many times. The genes are TRBV5-5 and TRBJ2-1; 9 bases are a match to TRBD2. The CDR3 is 16 amino acids. V trimming: 3 bases; J trimming: 3 bases; junction bases outside the gene matches: 7. Germline CDR1 reads SGHKS; CDR2 reads YYEKEE (reference sequence). CDR3 residues: CASSSARTSVYNEQFF. CDR3 coding DNA: TGTGCCAGCAGCTCGGCCCGGACTAGCGTCTACAATGAGCAGTTCTTC.

The V and J genes are TRBV28 and TRBJ2-5; no clear D. V dropped 6 bases and J dropped 5 bases, with 10 bases sitting between them. The length of the CDR3 is 12 residues. Germline CDR1 is MDHEN and CDR2 is SYDVKM. The CDR3 is CASRLGMETQYF. CDR3 sequence (DNA): TGTGCCAGCAGATTAGGGATGGAGACCCAGTACTTC.

This clonotype was seen a single time. The germline gene is not matched at one end of the junction; a read error may be the cause. The chain links TRBV10-3 to TRBJ2-4, with 9 bases aligning to TRBD1. The germline V gene has CDR1 ENHRY and CDR2 SYGVKD. The CDR3 has 14 residues. Here the CDR3 DNA reads TGTGCCATCGGTGAGCGGACAGGGGAAAACATTCAGTACTTC. It translates to CAIGERTGENIQYF.